A selection of T cell receptor beta chains follows, all from one sample in a study of Graves' ophthalmopathy and Graves' hyperthyroidism. A single record per CDR3 protein comes from TCRdb applying MiXCR to the multiplex PCR reads. The sample consists of around 1,200,000 distinct CDR3 sequences, less than 45% of them appearing once. Sample: peripheral blood or thyroid tissue (not recorded which). The receptor source for this set is an adult man with Graves' hyperthyroidism. The CDR3 runs from the conserved cysteine through the conserved F or W. A D gene is named only where the DNA matches it firmly. Where a row states a size, it is once, few, many or the class of an expanded clone; other rows omit it.

D	J	length	size	V	DNA	CDR3
-	TRBJ1-2	16	-	TRBV11-2	TGTGCCAGCAGCTCACTATTGGCAGGGTGGCACTATGGCTACACCTTC	CASSSLLAGWHYGYTF
TRBD1	TRBJ2-7	14	-	TRBV29-1	TGCAGCGTAGGCTGGAACAGGGGCGACTACGAGCAGTACTTC	CSVGWNRGDYEQYF
TRBD1	TRBJ2-7	14	few	TRBV6-5	TGTGCCAGCAGCTCGGGACAGGCCGACTACGAGCAGTACTTC	CASSSGQADYEQYF
-	TRBJ1-1	14	-	TRBV4-3	TGCGCCAGCAGCCCCTCGGAGGGAGTTAATCCACCTTTCTTT	CASSPSEGVNPPFF
-	TRBJ2-7	14	many	TRBV2	TGTGCCAGCAGTGGACCGACAGGCCGATACGAGCAGTACTTC	CASSGPTGRYEQYF
-	TRBJ1-2	13	many	TRBV20-1	TGCAGTGCTAGTGAAGGGATAAACTATGGCTACACCTTC	CSASEGINYGYTF
TRBD1	TRBJ2-7	14	few	TRBV27	TGTGCCAGCAGTTTTCGGGACAGGGCGCACGAGCAGTACTTC	CASSFRDRAHEQYF
TRBD2	TRBJ2-5	16	once	TRBV14	TGTGCCAGCAGCCCTAGGAGCAGCGGGAGGAGAGAGACCCAGTACTTC	CASSPRSSGRRETQYF
TRBD1	TRBJ1-5	16	many	TRBV7-2	TGTGCCAGCAGCTTAACCGGTGGGACAGGGGGTCAGCCCCAGCATTTT	CASSLTGGTGGQPQHF
TRBD1	TRBJ1-6	16	many	TRBV5-8	TGTGCCAGCAGCTTGGATTCGACAGGGTCAGGTTCACCCCTCCACTTT	CASSLDSTGSGSPLHF
TRBD2	TRBJ2-5	16	few	TRBV20-1	TGCAGTGCTAGAGCTTTTAGACTAGCGGACCAAGAGACCCAGTACTTC	CSARAFRLADQETQYF
TRBD2	TRBJ2-2	12	many	TRBV25-1	TGTGCCAGTACGGGGGGGGCCGGGGAGCTGTTTTTT	CASTGGAGELFF
TRBD1	TRBJ1-3	13	many	TRBV29-1	TGCAGCGTGGGACAGGGAGGTGGAAACACCATATATTTT	CSVGQGGGNTIYF
-	TRBJ1-5	15	-	TRBV2	TGTGCCAGCAGTGAACGGGACCCCCTGCAAGGGCCCCAGCATTTT	CASSERDPLQGPQHF
TRBD1	TRBJ2-7	14	few	TRBV20-1	TGCAGTGCTAGGACAGGGGCCCGAATCTACGAGCAGTACTTC	CSARTGARIYEQYF
-	TRBJ1-5	16	many	TRBV20-1	TGCAGTGCTAGAGTCGGCGCTAGCCGTCTCGGCCAGCCCCAGCATTTT	CSARVGASRLGQPQHF